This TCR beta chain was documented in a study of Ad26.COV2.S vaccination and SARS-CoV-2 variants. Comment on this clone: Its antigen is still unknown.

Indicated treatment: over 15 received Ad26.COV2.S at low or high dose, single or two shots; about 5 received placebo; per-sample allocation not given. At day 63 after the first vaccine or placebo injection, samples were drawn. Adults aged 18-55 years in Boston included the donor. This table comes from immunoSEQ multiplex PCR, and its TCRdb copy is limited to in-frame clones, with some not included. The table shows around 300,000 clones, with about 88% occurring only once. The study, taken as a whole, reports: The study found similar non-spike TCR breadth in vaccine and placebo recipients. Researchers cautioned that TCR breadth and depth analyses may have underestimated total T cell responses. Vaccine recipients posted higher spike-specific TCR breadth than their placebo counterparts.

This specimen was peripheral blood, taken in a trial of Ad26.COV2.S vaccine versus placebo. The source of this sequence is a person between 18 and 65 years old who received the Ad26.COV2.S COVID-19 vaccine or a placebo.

The CDR3 nucleotides read TGCGCCAGCAGCCACCCACAGGGAGAGTACGAGCAGTACTTC. Protein sequence: CASSHPQGEYEQYF. The genes are TRBV4-1 and TRBJ2-7, with a possible D match to TRBD1 (6 bases). V lost 3 bases and J lost 4, with 13 bases in between. This CDR3 is built from 14 residues. Germline V gene lookup returns CDR1 MGHRA and CDR2 YSYEKL.